This is a list of T cell receptor beta chains from one sample in a study of blood T cell repertoires in COVID-19. Measured with immunoSEQ multiplex PCR; TCRdb has only the in-frame clones, and not every one. This table holds more than 200,000 clones, around 88% found once. Sequences were obtained from PBMCs or T cells enriched from blood (not recorded which). The receptors come from a woman under 40 who had recovered from COVID-19. Each CDR3 is given with its conserved first and last residue. D genes are given only for firm matches. The listing skips clone size in some rows; elsewhere it reads once, few, many or a size class.

clone size: -; V gene: TRBV30; J gene: TRBJ1-1; D gene: -; CDR3 DNA: TGTGCCTGGAGTCGAGGGTGGACTGAAGCTTTCTTT; CDR3 protein: CAWSRGWTEAFF
clone size: -; V gene: TRBV14; J gene: TRBJ2-7; D gene: -; CDR3 DNA: TGTGCCAGCAGCCAAGGGACCGTACGGACTCACGGCGAGCAGTACTTC; CDR3 protein: CASSQGTVRTHGEQYF
clone size: -; V gene: TRBV4-2; J gene: TRBJ2-7; D gene: -; CDR3 DNA: TGTGCCAGCAGCCAAGAGGGGGGAGCGGTCCACTACGAGCAGTACTTC; CDR3 protein: CASSQEGGAVHYEQYF
clone size: -; V gene: TRBV7-9; J gene: TRBJ2-2; D gene: TRBD1; CDR3 DNA: TGTGCCAGCAGCCAGTGGGACAGGGCGAACACCGGGGAGCTGTTTTTT; CDR3 protein: CASSQWDRANTGELFF
clone size: -; V gene: TRBV4-3; J gene: TRBJ1-5; D gene: -; CDR3 DNA: TGCGCCAGCAGCCAAGTAACAAGCAATCAGCCCCAGCATTTT; CDR3 protein: CASSQVTSNQPQHF
clone size: -; V gene: TRBV28; J gene: TRBJ2-1; D gene: -; CDR3 DNA: TGTGCCAGCAGTTTATGGCGGGTATCCTCCTACAATGAGCAGTTCTTC; CDR3 protein: CASSLWRVSSYNEQFF
clone size: -; V gene: TRBV30; J gene: TRBJ1-1; D gene: -; CDR3 DNA: TGTGCCTGGACCGCCAGGGCCTCGAACACTGAAGCTTTCTTT; CDR3 protein: CAWTARASNTEAFF
clone size: -; V gene: TRBV13; J gene: TRBJ1-5; D gene: -; CDR3 DNA: TGTGCCAGCAGCTTTCAGAGACAGAATCAGCCCCAGCATTTT; CDR3 protein: CASSFQRQNQPQHF
clone size: -; V gene: TRBV27; J gene: TRBJ1-2; D gene: -; CDR3 DNA: TGTGCCAGCAGTTTAGCGGCAGGGGACTATGGCTACACCTTC; CDR3 protein: CASSLAAGDYGYTF
clone size: -; V gene: TRBV21-1; J gene: TRBJ1-1; D gene: -; CDR3 DNA: TGTGCCAGCAGCGCTGGGGACAGACGAGACACTGAAGCTTTCTTT; CDR3 protein: CASSAGDRRDTEAFF
clone size: -; V gene: TRBV28; J gene: TRBJ2-7; D gene: -; CDR3 DNA: TGTGCCAGCAGTTTACCGTCAGGTTATTCCTACGAGCAGTACTTC; CDR3 protein: CASSLPSGYSYEQYF
clone size: -; V gene: TRBV2; J gene: TRBJ1-2; D gene: TRBD1; CDR3 DNA: TGTGCCAGCAGTGAAGCGGACAGGGAAGTGGGCTACACCTTC; CDR3 protein: CASSEADREVGYTF
clone size: -; V gene: TRBV19; J gene: TRBJ1-2; D gene: -; CDR3 DNA: TGTGCCAGTAGTGAGACAGCAGACGTTTATGGCTACACCTTC; CDR3 protein: CASSETADVYGYTF
clone size: -; V gene: TRBV5-1; J gene: TRBJ2-1; D gene: -; CDR3 DNA: TGCGCCAGCAGCTTTGAGGGCGACAATGAGCAGTTCTTC; CDR3 protein: CASSFEGDNEQFF
clone size: few; V gene: TRBV2; J gene: TRBJ1-2; D gene: -; CDR3 DNA: TGTGCCAGCACCGAGGGCGGTTTTGATGGCTACACCTTC; CDR3 protein: CASTEGGFDGYTF
clone size: -; V gene: TRBV7-2; J gene: TRBJ1-2; D gene: TRBD1; CDR3 DNA: TGTGCCAGCAGCTTATCTGGTGGGGACAGTTCAATTTATGGCTACACCTTC; CDR3 protein: CASSLSGGDSSIYGYTF
clone size: once; V gene: TRBV6-5; J gene: TRBJ2-7; D gene: -; CDR3 DNA: TGTGCCAGCAGGACCCTAGACAGGTACTCCTACGAGCAGTACTTC; CDR3 protein: CASRTLDRYSYEQYF
clone size: -; V gene: TRBV28; J gene: TRBJ1-2; D gene: -; CDR3 DNA: TGTGCCAGCAGTCGGTCAGGGGACTATGGCTACACCTTC; CDR3 protein: CASSRSGDYGYTF
clone size: -; V gene: TRBV27; J gene: TRBJ1-6; D gene: -; CDR3 DNA: TGTGCCAGCAGTTTTACAGTCAGCTCCTCACCCCTCCACTTT; CDR3 protein: CASSFTVSSSPLHF
clone size: -; V gene: TRBV27; J gene: TRBJ2-1; D gene: TRBD2; CDR3 DNA: TGTGCCAGCAGTTTATGGCTAGCGGGAGCCAATGAGCAGTTCTTC; CDR3 protein: CASSLWLAGANEQFF
clone size: -; V gene: TRBV4-2; J gene: TRBJ1-2; D gene: TRBD1; CDR3 DNA: TGTGCCAGCAGCCAAGGAGAAGGGGGCAGGGGTTGGTATGGCTACACCTTC; CDR3 protein: CASSQGEGGRGWYGYTF
clone size: -; V gene: TRBV28; J gene: TRBJ2-2; D gene: TRBD2; CDR3 DNA: TGTGCCAGCAGCGCCCATAGCGGGACTAGCGGGGAGCTGTTTTTT; CDR3 protein: CASSAHSGTSGELFF
clone size: once; V gene: TRBV7-9; J gene: TRBJ2-3; D gene: TRBD2; CDR3 DNA: TGTGCCAGCAGCCGGACTAGCGGGAGCGGCGCAGATACGCAGTATTTT; CDR3 protein: CASSRTSGSGADTQYF
clone size: -; V gene: TRBV7-9; J gene: TRBJ2-7; D gene: TRBD2; CDR3 DNA: TGTGCCAGCAGCCCGGGACTAGGGATCTACGAGCAGTACTTC; CDR3 protein: CASSPGLGIYEQYF
clone size: few; V gene: TRBV4-3; J gene: TRBJ2-3; D gene: TRBD2; CDR3 DNA: TGCGCCAGCAGCCAAGACAACGGGGGAGGGGATACGCAGTATTTT; CDR3 protein: CASSQDNGGGDTQYF
clone size: -; V gene: TRBV7-8; J gene: TRBJ1-1; D gene: -; CDR3 DNA: TGTGCCAGCAGCTTAGCGGGTTTGTTAGGGGGTCGCACTGAAGCTTTCTTT; CDR3 protein: CASSLAGLLGGRTEAFF
clone size: -; V gene: TRBV9; J gene: TRBJ2-1; D gene: -; CDR3 DNA: TGTGCCAGCAGCGTAGCTCAGGCTTCTGGCAATGAGCAGTTCTTC; CDR3 protein: CASSVAQASGNEQFF
clone size: -; V gene: TRBV30; J gene: TRBJ2-5; D gene: -; CDR3 DNA: TGTGCCTGGAGTGTACAGAAGACCCAGTACTTC; CDR3 protein: CAWSVQKTQYF
clone size: -; V gene: TRBV7-9; J gene: TRBJ1-1; D gene: TRBD1; CDR3 DNA: TGTGCCAGCAGCCCCAGACAGGGGGACACTGAAGCTTTCTTT; CDR3 protein: CASSPRQGDTEAFF
clone size: -; V gene: TRBV18; J gene: TRBJ1-1; D gene: -; CDR3 DNA: TGTGCCAGCTCACCACCAATGGGGGGGCGACGTGAAGAGGCTTTCTTT; CDR3 protein: CASSPPMGGRREEAFF
clone size: once; V gene: TRBV7-9; J gene: TRBJ2-7; D gene: TRBD1; CDR3 DNA: TGTGCCAGCAGCTTAGCCCCAGGACAGGGGAACTACGAGCAGTACTTC; CDR3 protein: CASSLAPGQGNYEQYF
clone size: -; V gene: TRBV7-2; J gene: TRBJ1-5; D gene: -; CDR3 DNA: TGTGCCAGCAGCTTAGAGAGTAGCAATCAGCCCCAGCATTTT; CDR3 protein: CASSLESSNQPQHF
clone size: -; V gene: TRBV4-3; J gene: TRBJ2-3; D gene: -; CDR3 DNA: TGCGCCAGCAGCCAAGAGGGAGGCTATCTAAGCACAGATACGCAGTATTTT; CDR3 protein: CASSQEGGYLSTDTQYF
clone size: -; V gene: TRBV5-1; J gene: TRBJ1-1; D gene: -; CDR3 DNA: TGCGCCAGCACCCAATCCCTGGGCAGGGCGGGGACTGAAGCTTTCTTT; CDR3 protein: CASTQSLGRAGTEAFF
clone size: -; V gene: TRBV27; J gene: TRBJ2-5; D gene: -; CDR3 DNA: TGTGCCAGCAGTTTTGGCCCGGGCGGGGAGACCCAGTACTTC; CDR3 protein: CASSFGPGGETQYF
clone size: few; V gene: TRBV19; J gene: TRBJ1-1; D gene: -; CDR3 DNA: TGTGCCAGTAGTATGGACCACAGGGACGGCCGCACTGAAGCTTTCTTT; CDR3 protein: CASSMDHRDGRTEAFF
clone size: -; V gene: TRBV5-1; J gene: TRBJ1-1; D gene: TRBD1; CDR3 DNA: TGCGCCAGCAGCTTGGGGCCGACAGGGGGCGATGGGTTCACTGAAGCTTTCTTT; CDR3 protein: CASSLGPTGGDGFTEAFF
clone size: -; V gene: TRBV5-1; J gene: TRBJ2-3; D gene: -; CDR3 DNA: TGCGCCAGCAGCTTCGGAGTGGATACGCAGTATTTT; CDR3 protein: CASSFGVDTQYF
clone size: -; V gene: TRBV28; J gene: TRBJ2-2; D gene: -; CDR3 DNA: TGTGCCAGTGGGGTTGCGGCCGGGGGGCTGTTTTTT; CDR3 protein: CASGVAAGGLFF
clone size: once; V gene: TRBV28; J gene: TRBJ1-2; D gene: TRBD1; CDR3 DNA: TGTGCCAGCAGAAGGCAGGGGGAGGATGGCTACACCTTC; CDR3 protein: CASRRQGEDGYTF
clone size: few; V gene: TRBV28; J gene: TRBJ2-7; D gene: TRBD1; CDR3 DNA: TGTGCCAGCAGCCCCGGACAGGGCGGCTACGAGCAGTACTTC; CDR3 protein: CASSPGQGGYEQYF
clone size: -; V gene: TRBV2; J gene: TRBJ1-1; D gene: TRBD1; CDR3 DNA: TGTGCCAGCATCGGGACAGGGCCCCTCAACAGGACTGAAGCTTTCTTT; CDR3 protein: CASIGTGPLNRTEAFF